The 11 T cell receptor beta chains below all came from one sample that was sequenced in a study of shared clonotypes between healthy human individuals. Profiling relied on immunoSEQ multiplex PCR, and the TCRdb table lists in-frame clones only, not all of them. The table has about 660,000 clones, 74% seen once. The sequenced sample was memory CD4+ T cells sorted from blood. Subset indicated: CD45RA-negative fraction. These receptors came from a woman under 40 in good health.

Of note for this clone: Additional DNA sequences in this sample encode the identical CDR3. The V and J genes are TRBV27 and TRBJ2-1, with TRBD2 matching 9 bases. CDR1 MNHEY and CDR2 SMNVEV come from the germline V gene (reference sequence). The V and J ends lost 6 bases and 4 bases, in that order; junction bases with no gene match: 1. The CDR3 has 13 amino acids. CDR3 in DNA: TGTGCCAGCAGGACTAGCGGTTACAATGAGCAGTTCTTC. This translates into CASRTSGYNEQFF.

The CDR3 is CASSTGTGSGRAEAFF. DNA of the CDR3: TGTGCCAGCAGTACCGGGACAGGGTCGGGGCGCGCCGAAGCTTTCTTT. This chain connects TRBV28 to TRBJ1-1; 9 positions agree with TRBD1. CDR3 size: 16 residues. V was clipped by 5 bases and J by 8 bases; unmatched bases: 15. The germline gives CDR1 MDHEN, CDR2 SYDVKM.

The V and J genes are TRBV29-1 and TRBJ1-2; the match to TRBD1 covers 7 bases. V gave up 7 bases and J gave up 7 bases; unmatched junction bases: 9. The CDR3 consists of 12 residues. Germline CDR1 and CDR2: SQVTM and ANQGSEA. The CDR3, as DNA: TGCAGCGGAAGACAGGGTGGTGGTGGCTACACCTTC. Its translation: CSGRQGGGGYTF.

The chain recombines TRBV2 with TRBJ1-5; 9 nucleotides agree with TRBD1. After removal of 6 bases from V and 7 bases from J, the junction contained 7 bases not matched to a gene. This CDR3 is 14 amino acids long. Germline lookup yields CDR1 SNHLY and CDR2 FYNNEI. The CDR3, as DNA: TGTGCCAGCAGCGAGGACAGGGGAGAGCAGCCCCAGCATTTT. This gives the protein CASSEDRGEQPQHF. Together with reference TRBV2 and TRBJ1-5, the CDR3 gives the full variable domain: EPEVTQTPSHQVTQMGQEVILRCVPISNHLYFYWYRQILGQKVEFLVSFYNNEISEKSEIFDDQFSVERPDGSNFTLKIRSTKLEDSAMYFCASSEDRGEQPQHFGDGTRLSIL.

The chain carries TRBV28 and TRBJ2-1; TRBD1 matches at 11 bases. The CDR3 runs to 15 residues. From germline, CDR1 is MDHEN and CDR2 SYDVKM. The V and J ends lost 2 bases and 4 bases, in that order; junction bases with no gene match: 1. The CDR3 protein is CASSLGTGGYNEQFF. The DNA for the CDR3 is TGTGCCAGCAGTTTAGGGACAGGGGGATACAATGAGCAGTTCTTC. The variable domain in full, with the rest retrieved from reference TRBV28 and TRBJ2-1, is DVKVTQSSRYLVKRTGEKVFLECVQDMDHENMFWYRQDPGLGLRLIYFSYDVKMKEKGDIPEGYSVSREKKERFSLILESASTNQTSMYLCASSLGTGGYNEQFFGPGTRLTVL.

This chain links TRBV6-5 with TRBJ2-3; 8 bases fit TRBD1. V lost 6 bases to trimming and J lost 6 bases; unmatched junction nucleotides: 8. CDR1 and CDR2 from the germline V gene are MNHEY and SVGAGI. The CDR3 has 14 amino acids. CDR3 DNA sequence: TGTGCCAGCAGATATTCTCAGGGGGCTGATACGCAGTATTTT. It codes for CASRYSQGADTQYF.

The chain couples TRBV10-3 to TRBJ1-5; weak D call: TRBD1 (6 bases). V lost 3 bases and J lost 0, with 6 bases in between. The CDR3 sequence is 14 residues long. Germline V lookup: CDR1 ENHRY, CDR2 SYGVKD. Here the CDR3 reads CAISEQGSNQPQHF. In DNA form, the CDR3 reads TGTGCCATCAGTGAACAGGGTAGCAATCAGCCCCAGCATTTT.

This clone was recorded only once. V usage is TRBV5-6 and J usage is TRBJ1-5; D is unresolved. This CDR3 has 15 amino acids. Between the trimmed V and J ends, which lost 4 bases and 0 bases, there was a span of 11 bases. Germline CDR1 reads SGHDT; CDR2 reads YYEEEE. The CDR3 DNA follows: TGTGCCAGCAGCCTGGGAGGTCATAGCAATCAGCCCCAGCATTTT. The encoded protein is CASSLGGHSNQPQHF.

CDR3 sequence: CASSPRPTGAGNTIYF. The CDR3 DNA sequence: TGTGCCAGCAGCCCCCGACCTACAGGGGCTGGAAACACCATATATTTT. The chain couples TRBV5-5 to TRBJ1-3; 7 nucleotides agree with TRBD1. Losses at the gene ends were 4 bases for V and 2 bases for J; bases not matched to a gene: 9. Looked up from germline, CDR1 is SGHKS and CDR2 is YYEKEE (reference sequence). The CDR3 runs 16 residues.

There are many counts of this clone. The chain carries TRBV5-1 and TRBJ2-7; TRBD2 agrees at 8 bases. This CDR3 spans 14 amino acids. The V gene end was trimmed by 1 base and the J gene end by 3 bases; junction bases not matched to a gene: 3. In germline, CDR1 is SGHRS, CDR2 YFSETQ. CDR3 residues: CASSLRTSGYEQYF. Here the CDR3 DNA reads TGCGCCAGCAGCTTGCGAACTAGCGGCTACGAGCAGTACTTC.

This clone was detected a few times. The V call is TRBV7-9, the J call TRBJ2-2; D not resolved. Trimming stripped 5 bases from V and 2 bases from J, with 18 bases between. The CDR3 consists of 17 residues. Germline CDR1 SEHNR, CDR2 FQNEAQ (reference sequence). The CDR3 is CASSDRTSPDNTGELFF. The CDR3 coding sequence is TGTGCCAGCAGCGACCGAACTTCCCCCGACAACACCGGGGAGCTGTTTTTT.